Sequencing of this T cell receptor (beta chain) was carried out in a study of cytomegalovirus exposure and HLA in healthy donors. Study-wide findings and caveats: A later analysis found common viral pathogens apparently linked to several of the most significant clusters. The study flagged some 170 TCR beta chains as cytomegalovirus-associated. TRBV6-2, TRBV6-3 and some other V segments were excluded as indistinguishable. Later work found most CMV-associated TCR beta chains apparently HLA-restricted.

V was cut by 10 bases and J by 1 base, with 16 bases left in between. The CDR3 runs to 15 residues. Looked up from germline, CDR1 is WSHSY and CDR2 is SAAADI. With regard to this clone: Its matching antigen is unknown.

PCR involved 60 Vbeta and 13 Jbeta primers. Measured with immunoSEQ multiplex PCR; TCRdb has only the in-frame clones, and not every one. Here the sample spans approximately 210,000 clones, about three quarters being singletons. Sequencing used PBMCs. The receptor's source is a woman aged 25 to 39 in good health and CMV-seropositive. This rearrangement joins TRBV10-2 to TRBJ2-2; D is possibly TRBD2 (6 bases). The CDR3 DNA sequence: TGCGCCACGTCTCATGGGGGACTGAACACCGGGGAGCTGTTTTTT. It translates to CATSHGGLNTGELFF.